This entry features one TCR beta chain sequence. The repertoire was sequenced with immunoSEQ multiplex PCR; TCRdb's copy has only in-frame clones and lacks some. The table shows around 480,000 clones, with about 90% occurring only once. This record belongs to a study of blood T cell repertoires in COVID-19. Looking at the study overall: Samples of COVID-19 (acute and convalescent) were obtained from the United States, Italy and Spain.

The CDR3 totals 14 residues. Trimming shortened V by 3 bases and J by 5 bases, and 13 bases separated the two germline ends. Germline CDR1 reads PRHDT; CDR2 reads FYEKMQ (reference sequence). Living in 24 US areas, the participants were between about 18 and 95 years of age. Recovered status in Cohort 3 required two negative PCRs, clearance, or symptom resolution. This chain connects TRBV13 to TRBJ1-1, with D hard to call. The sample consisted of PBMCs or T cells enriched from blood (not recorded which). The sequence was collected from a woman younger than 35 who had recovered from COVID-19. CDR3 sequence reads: CASSFGTRITEAFF. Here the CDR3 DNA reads TGTGCCAGCAGCTTCGGTACGCGGATTACTGAAGCTTTCTTT.